Given below is one T cell receptor (beta chain) in context. Its antigen is still unknown. The sample originates from a study of T cell responses to AZD1222 COVID-19 vaccine. Study-wide findings and caveats: Vaccination with two AZD1222 doses was followed by a rise in Spike-specific TCR breadth and depth. Among vaccine-associated CD4 TCRs, coverage spanned spike, with dominance at 160-218 and 743-854. Every sample of the repertoires postdated the peak T cell response. White British people made up most donors, females outnumbered males, and clonal diversity was possibly underestimated.

The repertoire was sequenced with immunoSEQ multiplex PCR; TCRdb's copy has only in-frame clones and lacks some. Among 130,000 to 150,000 clones listed, around 90% were seen once. Per the germline V gene, CDR1 is SNHLY and CDR2 is FYNNEI. The V gene end was trimmed by 5 bases and the J gene end by 0 bases; junction bases not matched to a gene: 21. The CDR3 spans 23 residues. The gene calls are TRBV2 and TRBJ2-1; 14 nucleotides match TRBD2. This receptor was identified in an adult who received the MenACWY meningococcal vaccine as a control. The specimen comprised peripheral blood, sampled 28 days after the second dose of the MenACWY control vaccine. This CDR3 is CASSPGTSGSYRSTRRSYNEQFF. CDR3 nucleotide sequence: TGTGCCAGCAGTCCCGGGACTAGCGGGAGTTACCGTTCCACTCGGCGCTCCTACAATGAGCAGTTCTTC. The full variable domain, with the rest looked up from reference TRBV2 and TRBJ2-1, is EPEVTQTPSHQVTQMGQEVILRCVPISNHLYFYWYRQILGQKVEFLVSFYNNEISEKSEIFDDQFSVERPDGSNFTLKIRSTKLEDSAMYFCASSPGTSGSYRSTRRSYNEQFFGPGTRLTVL.